These 20 T cell receptor beta chains were sequenced from one sample in a study of blood T cell repertoires in COVID-19. Measured with immunoSEQ multiplex PCR; TCRdb has only the in-frame clones, and not every one. The sample comprises approximately 200,000 clones, approximately 84% of which are singletons, and less than 9.5% rests with the top ten. The material sequenced was PBMCs or T cells enriched from blood (not recorded which). The origin of the receptors is a man in his forties who had recovered from COVID-19.

The chain couples TRBV10-3 to TRBJ1-2, with 7 bases fitting TRBD1. Germline values: CDR1 ENHRY, CDR2 SYGVKD. The CDR3 length is 16 residues. V shed 2 bases and J 6 bases; nucleotides not matched to a gene: 12. Written as DNA, the CDR3 is TGTGCCATCAGTGAGCCTGGACAGGTGGGAAGGGATGGCTACACCTTC. It is translated as CAISEPGQVGRDGYTF.

The rearrangement uses TRBV2 and TRBJ2-5, with 7 bases fitting TRBD1. The CDR3 sequence is 15 residues long. V lost 6 bases, J lost 3 bases, and 10 bases stayed unmatched. The germline V gene has CDR1 SNHLY and CDR2 FYNNEI. The CDR3 bases are TGTGCCAGCAGCTCCGACAGGGAAATGGAAGAGACCCAGTACTTC. Translated, it gives CASSSDREMEETQYF.

J is TRBJ1-4 and V is TRBV30; D is perhaps TRBD1 (6 bases). Trimming removed 1 base from V and 11 bases from J, with 14 bases in between. This CDR3 spans 13 amino acids. In germline, CDR1 is GTSNPN, CDR2 SVGIG (reference sequence). Here the CDR3 DNA reads TGTGCCTGGAGTGCAGGGGTAGGTGGGAAACTGTTTTTT. The encoded protein is CAWSAGVGGKLFF.

The J gene is TRBJ1-1, the V gene TRBV13; 7 positions match TRBD1. CDR3 length: 16 residues. With V trimmed by 0 bases and J by 0 bases, 4 bases remained unmatched. Germline V gives CDR1 PRHDT, CDR2 FYEKMQ (reference sequence). CDR3 DNA sequence: TGTGCCAGCAGCTTAGGCGGGACAGCGCTGAACACTGAAGCTTTCTTT. Translated, it gives CASSLGGTALNTEAFF.

In this sample, this clone turned up once. V gene TRBV29-1 combines with J gene TRBJ1-1; D might be TRBD1 (5 bases). Trimming pared 4 bases from V and 1 base from J, leaving 13 bases between. CDR3 length: 14 residues. Germline V lookup: CDR1 SQVTM, CDR2 ANQGSEA. The CDR3 DNA sequence: TGCAGCGTTGCGGCGGGGACGGGGAACACTGAAGCTTTCTTT. Amino acid sequence: CSVAAGTGNTEAFF.

The J gene is TRBJ2-1, the V gene TRBV4-1, with 9 bases identical to TRBD2. The CDR3 spans 16 residues. The germline V gene encodes CDR1 MGHRA and CDR2 YSYEKL. V was clipped by 4 bases and J by 4 bases; unmatched bases: 8. The CDR3 reads CASSRGTSGLYNEQFF. CDR3 nucleotide sequence: TGCGCCAGCAGCCGAGGTACTAGCGGGCTGTACAATGAGCAGTTCTTC.

This clone has just one count. The genes are TRBV7-9 and TRBJ2-3; 10 nucleotides match TRBD2. The J segment lost 5 bases and the V segment lost 5 bases, leaving 10 bases of the junction unmatched. The CDR3 runs to 16 residues. Germline V gene sequence: CDR1 SEHNR, CDR2 FQNEAQ (reference sequence). The CDR3 DNA is TGTGCCAGCAGCACCGCCCTGAGCGGGGGGGTAGATACGCAGTATTTT. This translates into CASSTALSGGVDTQYF. The entire variable domain, with the rest obtained from reference TRBV7-9 and TRBJ2-3, is as follows: DTGVSQNPRHKITKRGQNVTFRCDPISEHNRLYWYRQTLGQGPEFLTYFQNEAQLEKSRLLSDRFSAERPKGSFSTLEIQRTEQGDSAMYLCASSTALSGGVDTQYFGPGTRLTVL.

The chain joins TRBV13 to TRBJ2-2, with a possible D match to TRBD2 (6 bases). V gave up 7 bases and J gave up 6 bases, with 15 bases separating them. The CDR3 covers 14 residues. The germline gives CDR1 PRHDT, CDR2 FYEKMQ (reference sequence). The CDR3 DNA follows: TGTGCCAGCACCCATGGAGGGGTAGCCGGGGAGCTGTTTTTT. Translating it yields CASTHGGVAGELFF.

CDR3 in amino acids: CASSSTSGPRDEQFF. The CDR3 nucleotides read TGTGCCAGCAGCTCCACTAGCGGGCCCAGGGATGAGCAGTTCTTC. The J gene is TRBJ2-1, the V gene TRBV7-6; 9 bases align to TRBD2. The V segment lost 4 bases and the J segment 8 bases; nucleotides outside the gene matches: 9. The germline gives CDR1 SGHVS, CDR2 FNYEAQ. The CDR3 has 15 amino acids.

V and J are TRBV10-3 and TRBJ1-2; D not resolved. CDR3 length equals 15 residues. CDR1 and CDR2 from the germline V gene are ENHRY and SYGVKD. Trimming pared 0 bases from V and 5 bases from J, leaving 13 bases between. CDR3 loop: CAISESRQQTYGYTF. The CDR3 region has the DNA TGTGCCATCAGTGAGTCGAGGCAGCAAACTTATGGCTACACCTTC.

CDR3 protein: CASSYSGGHQPQHF. In DNA form, the CDR3 reads TGTGCCAGCAGTTACTCCGGGGGGCATCAGCCCCAGCATTTT. V is TRBV6-5 and J is TRBJ1-5; D perhaps matches TRBD1 (6 bases). The germline V gene encodes CDR1 MNHEY and CDR2 SVGAGI. The CDR3 is made up of 14 amino acids. Trimming stripped 0 bases from V and 5 bases from J, with 8 bases between.

The V and J genes are TRBV24-1 and TRBJ2-7; 7 bases fit TRBD1. V trimming: 0 bases; J trimming: 2 bases; junction bases outside the gene matches: 27. This CDR3 spans 23 amino acids. CDR1 and CDR2 (germline): KGHDR, SFDVKD. CDR3 residues: CATSDLRDITGADPRRHPYEQYF. Here the CDR3 DNA reads TGTGCCACCAGTGATTTGCGAGATATAACAGGGGCGGACCCTAGGCGGCATCCCTACGAGCAGTACTTC.

The chain links TRBV9 to TRBJ1-3; D gene uncertain. The CDR3 has 16 amino acids. The V gene lost 4 bases and the J gene lost 4 bases, with 18 bases spanning the gap. CDR1 is SGDLS and CDR2 is YYNGEE in the germline V gene. CDR3 protein: CASSSSGRSVGNTIYF. CDR3 in DNA: TGTGCCAGCAGCTCATCAGGCAGGTCGGTCGGAAACACCATATATTTT.

V is TRBV7-2 and J is TRBJ1-5; TRBD1 matches 12 bases. J lost 6 bases, V lost 5 bases, and 2 bases had no gene match. This CDR3 has 14 amino acids. The V gene's germline CDR1 is SGHTA and CDR2 FQGNSA. Here the CDR3 DNA reads TGTGCCAGCAGCGGGGACAGGGGGCCTCAGCCCCAGCATTTT. Protein: CASSGDRGPQPQHF.

The rearrangement joins TRBV6-5 to TRBJ1-4; 7 nucleotides agree with TRBD1. The CDR3 runs to 14 residues. Germline CDR1 is MNHEY and CDR2 is SVGAGI. The V segment lost 7 bases and the J segment 8 bases; nucleotides outside the gene matches: 10. As DNA, the CDR3 is TGTGCCAGCACCTCGCTAATGGACAGGGAAAAACTGTTTTTT. It is translated as CASTSLMDREKLFF.

This clone qualifies as medium-sized. The V gene is TRBV27, the J gene TRBJ1-5; 7 nucleotides align to TRBD1. CDR3 size: 15 residues. The junction had 6 bases not matched to a gene; V was cut back by 6 bases and J by 1 base. Per germline, CDR1 MNHEY and CDR2 SMNVEV (reference sequence). CDR3 region: CASRTGTASNQPQHF. The CDR3, as DNA: TGTGCCAGCAGAACAGGGACAGCCAGCAATCAGCCCCAGCATTTT.

CDR3 coding DNA: TGTGCCAGCAGCCAAGAAACTGCCCCCCTGGGCGAAAAACTGTTTTTT. The encoded protein is CASSQETAPLGEKLFF. This sequence joins TRBV14 and TRBJ1-4; D not certain. V was shortened by 0 bases and J by 8 bases, with 16 bases between the two germline ends. CDR1 is SGHDN and CDR2 is FVKESK in the germline V gene. The CDR3 spans 16 residues.

V gene TRBV6-5 combines with J gene TRBJ2-7; D might be TRBD2 (5 bases). The CDR3 runs 14 residues. Germline assignment: CDR1 MNHEY and CDR2 SVGAGI. V lost 5 bases and J lost 5, with 16 bases in between. CDR3 nucleotide sequence: TGTGCCAGCAGTCCCATAGCGCTTTACAACGAGCAGTACTTC. Its protein product is CASSPIALYNEQYF.

The rearrangement uses TRBV29-1 and TRBJ1-4; D might be TRBD1 (5 bases). V was trimmed by 5 bases and J by 8 bases, leaving 9 bases between them. The CDR3 runs to 11 residues. Germline V gene lookup returns CDR1 SQVTM and CDR2 ANQGSEA. Here the CDR3 DNA reads TGCAGCGTTAAGTGGGGCGAAAAACTGTTTTTT. Amino acid sequence: CSVKWGEKLFF.

This chain joins TRBV27 and TRBJ1-6, with 8 nucleotides matching TRBD1. Germline V gene lookup returns CDR1 MNHEY and CDR2 SMNVEV (reference sequence). The ends lost 5 bases at V and 6 bases at J; junction bases unmatched: 12. The CDR3 spans 17 residues. The CDR3 nucleotides are TGTGCCAGCAGTAGTTACCCCCCGGGACAGGTTAATTCACCCCTCCACTTT. Translation: CASSSYPPGQVNSPLHF.